The clone carrying this T cell receptor beta chain was observed a few times. Antigen specificity is unknown. TCRdb ran MiXCR on the RT-PCR reads and lists one entry per CDR3 protein. This table holds around 530,000 distinct CDR3 sequences, 15% to 20% found once. The sample is drawn from a study of response to subunit inactivated influenza vaccine. Study-level findings and limits: Authors suggested each seasonal flu vaccination may recruit only limited numbers of new T cells.

From germline, CDR1 is SGHDN and CDR2 FVKESK. The V and J ends lost 3 bases and 2 bases respectively, with 10 bases between them. The CDR3 sequence is 14 residues long. This TCR came from a man between 45 and 75 years old who received an inactivated influenza vaccine. The source was CD4+ T cells sorted from PBMCs, collected around 25 months after vaccination. This sequence joins TRBV14 and TRBJ2-5; D possibly uses TRBD1 or TRBD2 (5 bases each). CDR3 amino acids: CASSQGRRQETQYF. CDR3 coding DNA: TGTGCCAGCAGCCAGGGACGGCGGCAAGAGACCCAGTACTTC.